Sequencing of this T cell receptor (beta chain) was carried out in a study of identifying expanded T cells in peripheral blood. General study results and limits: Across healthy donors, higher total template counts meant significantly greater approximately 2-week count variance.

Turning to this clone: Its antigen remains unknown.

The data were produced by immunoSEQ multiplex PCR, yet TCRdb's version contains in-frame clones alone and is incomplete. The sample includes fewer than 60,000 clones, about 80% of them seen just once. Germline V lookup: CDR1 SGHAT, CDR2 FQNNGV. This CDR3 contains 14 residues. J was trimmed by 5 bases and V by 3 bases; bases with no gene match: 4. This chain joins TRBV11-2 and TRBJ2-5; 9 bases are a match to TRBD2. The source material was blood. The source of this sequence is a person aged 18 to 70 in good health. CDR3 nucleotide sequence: TGTGCCAGCAGCTTGTCTAGCGGGAAGGAGACCCAGTACTTC. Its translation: CASSLSSGKETQYF.